The 16 T cell receptor beta chains below were found in one sample sequenced in a study of post-analysis software for immune sequencing data. The study, taken as a whole, reports: Patients used about 5 TRBV segments, including TRBV5-6, TRBV5-1 and TRBV20-1, more often than controls.

Prepared libraries of TCR beta cDNA carried unique molecular identifiers. TCRdb fed the PCR reads into MiXCR, producing one record per CDR3 protein. This sample has approximately 730,000 distinct CDR3 sequences; about 27% occur once, and the top ten carry around 0.56%. These receptors have no identified antigens. Sequenced sample: blood. These receptors were taken from a girl between 10 and 17 years old with multiple sclerosis.

The chain is built from TRBV28 and TRBJ2-3; D remains unclear. CDR1 and CDR2 from the germline V gene are MDHEN and SYDVKM. The V gene lost 5 bases and the J gene lost 6 bases, with 12 bases spanning the gap. The CDR3 has 13 residues. The CDR3 region is CASSPPGRDTQYF. DNA for the CDR3: TGTGCCAGCAGTCCCCCTGGGCGGGATACGCAGTATTTT.

This clonotype appeared a few times. The chain combines TRBV4-2 with TRBJ2-3; 12 nucleotides match TRBD2. The CDR3 is 19 amino acids. V dropped 1 base and J dropped 4; count of bases not matched to a gene: 12. CDR1 is LGHNA, CDR2 YNFKEQ, per germline. CDR3: CASSQVVLAGGLSADTQYF. CDR3 in DNA: TGTGCCAGCAGCCAAGTTGTCCTAGCGGGGGGGCTTAGCGCAGATACGCAGTATTTT.

This chain connects TRBV5-1 to TRBJ2-3, with D unresolved. The CDR3 contains 13 residues. Trimming removed 1 base from V and 6 bases from J, with 9 bases in between. The germline V gene encodes CDR1 SGHRS and CDR2 YFSETQ. In DNA, the CDR3 is TGCGCCAGCAGCTTGTCTGGATGGGATACGCAGTATTTT. Translated, it gives CASSLSGWDTQYF.

The J gene is TRBJ2-1, the V gene TRBV7-2, with 10 positions matching TRBD2. Unmatched junction bases numbered 16, after V lost 0 bases and J lost 8 bases. The CDR3 length is 19 residues. Germline loops: CDR1 SGHTA, CDR2 FQGNSA. The CDR3 bases are TGTGCCAGCAGCTTAGCGCGCCTAGCGGGGGTAAAATTGTTCGATGAGCAGTTCTTC. It encodes CASSLARLAGVKLFDEQFF. The variable domain in full, with the rest retrieved from reference TRBV7-2 and TRBJ2-1, is GAGVSQSPSNKVTEKGKDVELRCDPISGHTALYWYRQSLGQGLEFLIYFQGNSAPDKSGLPSDRFSAERTGGSVSTLTIQRTQQEDSAVYLCASSLARLAGVKLFDEQFFGPGTRLTVL.

V and J are TRBV20-1 and TRBJ2-1, with TRBD2 matching over 11 bases. Germline CDR1 is DFQATT and CDR2 is SNEGSKA (reference sequence). CDR3 size: 14 residues. V was pared by 6 bases and J by 10 bases, with 11 bases of the junction left unmatched. The CDR3 is CSASLAGGFTEQFF. The DNA for the CDR3 is TGCAGTGCGTCGCTAGCGGGGGGATTTACGGAGCAGTTCTTC.

DNA for the CDR3: TGTGCCAGCAGTTTGTTCTCAGGGCGAGAGACCCAGTACTTC. Encoded protein: CASSLFSGRETQYF. This chain uses TRBV28 with TRBJ2-5; TRBD1 might be the D (5 bases). The CDR3 sequence is 14 residues long. Germline V gene lookup returns CDR1 MDHEN and CDR2 SYDVKM. V was shortened by 3 bases and J by 4 bases, with 12 bases between the two germline ends.

The rearrangement links TRBV5-1 to TRBJ2-7; 11 bases are a match to TRBD1. Germline V gene lookup returns CDR1 SGHRS and CDR2 YFSETQ. The CDR3 has 17 residues. V lost 0 bases, J lost 3 bases, and 8 bases stayed unmatched. In DNA form, the CDR3 reads TGCGCCAGCAGCTTGGTTCTTAGTGGGACAGGGGGCTACGAGCAGTACTTC. Translating gives CASSLVLSGTGGYEQYF.

This clonotype was seen only once. A much bigger clone sits one base away, suggesting this may be a read error. The chain employs TRBV28 and TRBJ2-1, with D possibly matching TRBD1 (6 bases). The CDR3 has 13 residues. V lost 6 bases to trimming and J lost 4 bases, with 10 bases between them. Germline CDR1 and CDR2: MDHEN and SYDVKM. The CDR3: CASSHGQYNEQFF. The CDR3 region has the DNA TGTGCCAGCAGCCATGGACAGTACAATGAGCAGTTCTTC.

This clonotype was detected a few times. The chain combines TRBV6-6 with TRBJ1-4; D remains unclear. Trimming stripped 2 bases from V and 0 bases from J, with 4 bases between. The CDR3 has 14 amino acids. Germline CDR1 reads MNHNY; CDR2 reads SVGAGI (reference sequence). CDR3 DNA sequence: TGTGCCAGCAGTTACATTGCAACTAATGAAAAACTGTTTTTT. It is translated as CASSYIATNEKLFF.

This clonotype showed up just a few times. The chain couples TRBV27 to TRBJ1-5, with unresolved D. This CDR3 spans 13 amino acids. V shed 1 base and J shed 7 bases, with 8 bases lying between them. Germline V gene sequence: CDR1 MNHEY, CDR2 SMNVEV (reference sequence). The CDR3 here is CASSLLPLQPQHF. The CDR3, as DNA: TGTGCCAGCAGTTTATTACCGTTGCAGCCCCAGCATTTT.

V is TRBV10-2 and J is TRBJ2-3, with 8 bases fitting TRBD2. The CDR3 length is 15 residues. Unmatched junction bases numbered 9, after V lost 6 bases and J lost 4 bases. CDR1 and CDR2 from the germline V gene are WSHSY and SAAADI. The chain's CDR3 is CASSPSGSDADTQYF. DNA for the CDR3: TGCGCCAGCAGCCCCAGCGGGAGTGATGCAGATACGCAGTATTTT.

The rearrangement uses TRBV6-5 and TRBJ1-2; D uncertain. This CDR3 region has 13 residues. From germline, CDR1 is MNHEY and CDR2 SVGAGI. Trimming removed 6 bases from V and 4 bases from J, with 12 bases in between. The CDR3 here is CASSLNRAYGYTF. For the CDR3, the DNA is TGTGCCAGCAGCCTAAATCGGGCCTATGGCTACACCTTC.

In its sample, this clonotype was seen many times. The V call is TRBV6-6, the J call TRBJ2-1; possible D gene TRBD2, 5 bases. V was shortened by 11 bases and J by 8 bases, with 13 bases between the two germline ends. CDR1 and CDR2 (germline): MNHNY, SVGAGI (reference sequence). The CDR3 contains 11 residues. CDR3 nucleotides: TGTGCCGCGTCAGCGGTCCATGAGCAGTTCTTC. Encoded protein: CAASAVHEQFF.

The V gene is TRBV6-1, the J gene TRBJ2-1; no clear D. V dropped 5 bases and J dropped 10 bases, with 30 bases sitting between them. The V gene's germline CDR1 is MNHNS and CDR2 SASEGT. The length of the CDR3 is 18 residues. CDR3: CASSPPDGYGGSPYEQFF. Here the CDR3 DNA reads TGTGCCAGCAGTCCCCCCGACGGGTACGGCGGAAGCCCCTACGAGCAGTTCTTC.

A few counts support this clonotype. V and J are TRBV4-3 and TRBJ2-7, with D possibly TRBD1 on 5 matching bases. CDR3 size: 18 residues. Trimming removed 0 bases at V and 1 base at J, with 19 bases between. Germline V gene lookup returns CDR1 LGHNA and CDR2 YSLEER. The DNA of the CDR3 is TGCGCCAGCAGCCAAGATACGTCCCTTAAGGACACATCCTACGAGCAGTACTTC. Amino acids: CASSQDTSLKDTSYEQYF.

This clonotype was seen a handful of times. This chain connects TRBV27 to TRBJ2-5, with TRBD1 matching 7 bases. Germline CDR1 and CDR2: MNHEY and SMNVEV (reference sequence). The CDR3 sequence is 15 residues long. V trimming: 3 bases; J trimming: 5 bases; junction bases outside the gene matches: 9. The CDR3 protein is CASSFNNRGSETQYF. As DNA, the CDR3 is TGTGCCAGCAGTTTTAATAACAGGGGCAGCGAGACCCAGTACTTC.